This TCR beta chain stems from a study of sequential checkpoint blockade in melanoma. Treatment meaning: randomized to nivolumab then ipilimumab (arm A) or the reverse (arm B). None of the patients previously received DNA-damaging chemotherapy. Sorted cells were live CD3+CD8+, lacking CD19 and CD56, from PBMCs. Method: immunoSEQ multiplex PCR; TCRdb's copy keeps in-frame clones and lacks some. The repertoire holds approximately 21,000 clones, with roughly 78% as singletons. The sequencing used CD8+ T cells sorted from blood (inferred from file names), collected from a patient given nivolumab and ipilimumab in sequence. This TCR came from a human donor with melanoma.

The CDR3 loop reads CASTRDRGGTQYF. The CDR3 nucleotides are TGTGCCAGCACCCGGGACAGGGGAGGGACCCAGTACTTC. This rearrangement joins TRBV27 to TRBJ2-5, with 10 positions matching TRBD1. This CDR3 is built from 13 residues. The germline CDR1 and CDR2 sequences are MNHEY and SMNVEV (reference sequence). J lost 7 bases, V lost 7 bases, and 6 bases had no gene match.